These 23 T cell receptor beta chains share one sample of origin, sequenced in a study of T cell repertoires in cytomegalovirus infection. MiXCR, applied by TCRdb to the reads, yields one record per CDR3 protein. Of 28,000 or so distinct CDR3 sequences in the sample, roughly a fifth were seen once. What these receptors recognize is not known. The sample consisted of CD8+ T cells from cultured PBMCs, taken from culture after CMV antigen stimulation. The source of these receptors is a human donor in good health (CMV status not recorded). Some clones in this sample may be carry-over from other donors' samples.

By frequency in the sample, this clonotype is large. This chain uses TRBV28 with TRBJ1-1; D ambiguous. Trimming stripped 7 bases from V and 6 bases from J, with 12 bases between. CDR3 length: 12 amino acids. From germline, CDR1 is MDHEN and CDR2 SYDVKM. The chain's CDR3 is CASNSADPEAFF. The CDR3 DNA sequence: TGTGCCAGCAATTCGGCTGACCCTGAAGCTTTCTTT.

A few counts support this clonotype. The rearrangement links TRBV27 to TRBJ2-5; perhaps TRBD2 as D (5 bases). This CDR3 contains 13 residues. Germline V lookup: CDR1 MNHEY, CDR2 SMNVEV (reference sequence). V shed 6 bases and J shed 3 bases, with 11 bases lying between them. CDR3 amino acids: CASSRPGEETQYF. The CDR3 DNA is TGTGCCAGCAGCCGCCCCGGGGAAGAGACCCAGTACTTC.

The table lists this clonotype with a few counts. CDR3 sequence (DNA): TGTGCCAGCAGTCCTAACAGGGGAAATGAGCAGTTCTTC. This gives the protein CASSPNRGNEQFF. The gene calls are TRBV27 and TRBJ2-1; 7 positions match TRBD1. The CDR3 consists of 13 residues. V lost 5 bases and J lost 7; bases outside the gene matches: 5. Germline assignment: CDR1 MNHEY and CDR2 SMNVEV (reference sequence).

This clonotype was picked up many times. For the CDR3, the DNA is TGTGCCAGCAGCTTAGCGCCGCAGAGCTCCTACGAGCAGTACTTC. Translating gives CASSLAPQSSYEQYF. The chain couples TRBV7-6 to TRBJ2-7, with D hard to call. Germline V gives CDR1 SGHVS, CDR2 FNYEAQ. The CDR3 contains 15 residues. Deletions cut 0 bases from V and 0 bases from J, with 9 bases between.

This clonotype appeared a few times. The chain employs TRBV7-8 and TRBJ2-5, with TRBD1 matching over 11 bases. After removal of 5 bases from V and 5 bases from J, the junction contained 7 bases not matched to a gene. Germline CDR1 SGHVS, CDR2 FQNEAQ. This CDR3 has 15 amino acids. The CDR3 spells CASSRTGGTLETQYF. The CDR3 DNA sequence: TGTGCCAGCAGCCGGACAGGGGGCACCTTGGAGACCCAGTACTTC.

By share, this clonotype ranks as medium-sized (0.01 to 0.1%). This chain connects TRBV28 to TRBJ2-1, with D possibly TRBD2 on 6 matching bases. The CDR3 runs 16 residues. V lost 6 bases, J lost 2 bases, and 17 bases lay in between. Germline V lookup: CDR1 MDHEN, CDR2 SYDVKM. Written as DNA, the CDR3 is TGTGCCAGCAGCCCCCCGGAGGGCCTACCCTACAATGAGCAGTTCTTC. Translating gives CASSPPEGLPYNEQFF.

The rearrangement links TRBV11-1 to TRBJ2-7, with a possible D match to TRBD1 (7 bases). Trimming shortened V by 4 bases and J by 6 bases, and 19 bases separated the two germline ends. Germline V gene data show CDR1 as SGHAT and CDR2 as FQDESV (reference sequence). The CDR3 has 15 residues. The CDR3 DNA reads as TGTGCCAGCAGCTCGAGGACCGGAGGGGGCGGCGAGCAGTACTTC. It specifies CASSSRTGGGGEQYF.

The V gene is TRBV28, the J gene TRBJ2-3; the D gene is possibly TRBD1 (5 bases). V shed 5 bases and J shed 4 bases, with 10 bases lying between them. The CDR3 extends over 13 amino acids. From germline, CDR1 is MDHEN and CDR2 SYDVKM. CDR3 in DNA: TGTGCCAGCAGTCCGCCAGGGTCAGATACGCAGTATTTT. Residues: CASSPPGSDTQYF. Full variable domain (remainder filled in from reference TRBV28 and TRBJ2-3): DVKVTQSSRYLVKRTGEKVFLECVQDMDHENMFWYRQDPGLGLRLIYFSYDVKMKEKGDIPEGYSVSREKKERFSLILESASTNQTSMYLCASSPPGSDTQYFGPGTRLTVL.

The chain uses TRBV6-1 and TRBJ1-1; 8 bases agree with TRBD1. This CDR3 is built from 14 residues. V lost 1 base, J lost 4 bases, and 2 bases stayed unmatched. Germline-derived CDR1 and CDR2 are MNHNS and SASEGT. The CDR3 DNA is TGTGCCAGCAGTGAAGGACAGGGGTTCACTGAAGCTTTCTTT. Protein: CASSEGQGFTEAFF.

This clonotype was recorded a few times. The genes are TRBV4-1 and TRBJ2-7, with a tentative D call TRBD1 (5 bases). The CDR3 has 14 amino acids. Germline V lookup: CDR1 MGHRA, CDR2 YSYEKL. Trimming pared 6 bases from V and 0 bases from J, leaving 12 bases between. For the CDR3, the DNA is TGCGCCAGCAGTGACTCAGGGATCTCCTACGAGCAGTACTTC. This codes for CASSDSGISYEQYF.

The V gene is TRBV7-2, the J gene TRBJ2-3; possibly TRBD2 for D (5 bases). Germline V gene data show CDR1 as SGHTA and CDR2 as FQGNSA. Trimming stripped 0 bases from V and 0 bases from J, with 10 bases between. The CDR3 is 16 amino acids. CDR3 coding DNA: TGTGCCAGCAGCTTAGCTCTCGGGAAGAGCACAGATACGCAGTATTTT. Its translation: CASSLALGKSTDTQYF.

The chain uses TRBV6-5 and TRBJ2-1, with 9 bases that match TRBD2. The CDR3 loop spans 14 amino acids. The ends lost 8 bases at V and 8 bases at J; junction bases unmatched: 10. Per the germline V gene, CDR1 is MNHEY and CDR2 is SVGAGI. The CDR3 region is CASALAGGPYEQFF. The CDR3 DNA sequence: TGTGCCAGCGCATTGGCGGGGGGGCCCTATGAGCAGTTCTTC.

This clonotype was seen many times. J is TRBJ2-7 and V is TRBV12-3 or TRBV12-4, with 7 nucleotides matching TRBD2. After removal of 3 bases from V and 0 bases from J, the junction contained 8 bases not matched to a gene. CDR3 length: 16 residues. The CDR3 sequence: CASSFPPSGSSYEQYF. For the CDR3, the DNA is TGTGCCAGCAGTTTCCCTCCTAGCGGAAGCTCCTACGAGCAGTACTTC.

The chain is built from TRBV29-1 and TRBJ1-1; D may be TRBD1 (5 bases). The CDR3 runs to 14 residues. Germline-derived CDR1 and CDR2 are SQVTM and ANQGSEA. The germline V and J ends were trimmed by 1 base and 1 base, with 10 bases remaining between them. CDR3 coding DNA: TGCAGCGTTGAAGTCGGCGGGGGGAACACTGAAGCTTTCTTT. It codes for CSVEVGGGNTEAFF.

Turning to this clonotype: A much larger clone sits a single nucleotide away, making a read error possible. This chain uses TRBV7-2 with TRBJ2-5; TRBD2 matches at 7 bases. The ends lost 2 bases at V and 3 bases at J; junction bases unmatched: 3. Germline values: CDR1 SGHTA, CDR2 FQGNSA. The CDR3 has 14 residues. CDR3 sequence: CASSLCREEETQYF. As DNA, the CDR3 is TGTGCCAGCAGCTTATGTCGGGAGGAAGAGACCCAGTACTTC.

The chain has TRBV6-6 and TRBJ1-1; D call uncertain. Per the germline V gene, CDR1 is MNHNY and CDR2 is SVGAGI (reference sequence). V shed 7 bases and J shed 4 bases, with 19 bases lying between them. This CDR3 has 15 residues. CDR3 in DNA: TGTGCCAGCATTAGAAGGCGGGATCATGGCACTGAAGCTTTCTTT. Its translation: CASIRRRDHGTEAFF.

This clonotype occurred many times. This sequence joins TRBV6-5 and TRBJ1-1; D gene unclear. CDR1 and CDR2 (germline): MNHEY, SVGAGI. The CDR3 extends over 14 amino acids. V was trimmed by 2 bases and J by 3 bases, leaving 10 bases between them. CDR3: CASSYHGRHTEAFF. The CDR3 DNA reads TGTGCCAGCAGTTACCATGGACGGCACACTGAAGCTTTCTTT.

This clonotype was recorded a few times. The DNA for the CDR3 is TGTGCCAGCAGCTTAGAAGACAGGGCCTCGCGCAGGAATGGCTACACCTTC. This translates into CASSLEDRASRRNGYTF. The V call is TRBV7-2, the J call TRBJ1-2; the match to TRBD1 covers 7 bases. The germline gives CDR1 SGHTA, CDR2 FQGNSA. Unmatched junction bases numbered 14, after V lost 1 base and J lost 6 bases. This CDR3 comprises 17 residues.

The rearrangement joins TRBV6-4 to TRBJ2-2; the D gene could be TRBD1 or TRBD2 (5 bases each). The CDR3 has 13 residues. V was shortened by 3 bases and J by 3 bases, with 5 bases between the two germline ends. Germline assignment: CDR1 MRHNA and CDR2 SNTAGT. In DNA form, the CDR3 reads TGTGCCAGCAGTGAGGGGGACACCGGGGAGCTGTTTTTT. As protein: CASSEGDTGELFF.

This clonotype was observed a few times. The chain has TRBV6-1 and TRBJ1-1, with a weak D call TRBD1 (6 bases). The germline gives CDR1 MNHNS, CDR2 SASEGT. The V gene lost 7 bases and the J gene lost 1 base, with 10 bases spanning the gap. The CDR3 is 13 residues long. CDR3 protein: CASITGTNTEAFF. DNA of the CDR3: TGTGCCAGCATAACAGGGACGAACACTGAAGCTTTCTTT.

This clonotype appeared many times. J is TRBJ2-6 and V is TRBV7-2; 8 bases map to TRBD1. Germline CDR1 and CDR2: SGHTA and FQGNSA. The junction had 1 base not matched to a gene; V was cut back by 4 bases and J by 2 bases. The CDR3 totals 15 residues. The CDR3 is CASSSGGAGANVLTF. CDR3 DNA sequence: TGTGCCAGCAGCTCAGGGGGCGCTGGGGCCAACGTCCTGACTTTC.

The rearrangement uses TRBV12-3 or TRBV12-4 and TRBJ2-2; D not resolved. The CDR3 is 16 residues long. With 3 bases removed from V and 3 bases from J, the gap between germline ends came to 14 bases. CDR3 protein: CASSLGNPGYTGELFF. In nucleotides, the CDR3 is TGTGCCAGCAGTTTGGGTAATCCAGGATACACCGGGGAGCTGTTTTTT.

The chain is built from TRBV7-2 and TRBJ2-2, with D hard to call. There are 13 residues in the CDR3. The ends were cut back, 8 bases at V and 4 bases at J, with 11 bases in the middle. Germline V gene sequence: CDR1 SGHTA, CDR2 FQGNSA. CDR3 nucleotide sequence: TGTGCCAGCCTACGGTCTCCCACCGGGGAGCTGTTTTTT. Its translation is CASLRSPTGELFF.